This T cell receptor beta chain was recorded in a study of breast tumors, draining lymph nodes, adjacent tissues. The study, taken as a whole, reports: Tumor repertoires ranked between lymph nodes and nontumor tissue in diversity, with V and J gene preferences. Data only fit, rather than demonstrated, lymph node origin of most tumor T cells.

The lymph nodes were axillary draining lymph nodes from breast cancer patients. Comment on this clonotype: Its antigen is not identified.

One entry per CDR3 protein, called by TCRdb with MiXCR from the multiplex PCR reads. The data hold roughly 130,000 distinct CDR3 sequences, with 20% observed a single time. This receptor was taken from a female donor with breast cancer. Some clones in this sample may be carry-over from other donors' samples. The sequenced sample was axillary lymph node tissue.

The DNA of the CDR3 is TGCAGTGCTAGAGATTTCGGACAGACTGAAGCTTTCTTT. Its protein is CSARDFGQTEAFF. The V gene is TRBV20-1, the J gene TRBJ1-1; TRBD1 might be the D (6 bases). Trimming shortened V by 0 bases and J by 5 bases, and 10 bases separated the two germline ends. This CDR3 is 13 amino acids long. Per germline, CDR1 DFQATT and CDR2 SNEGSKA (reference sequence).